The rows below give T cell receptor beta chains drawn from one sample of a study of blood T cells in healthy people across ages. TCRdb re-called the 5' RACE reads through MiXCR, storing one row per CDR3 protein. The sample lists around 800,000 distinct CDR3 sequences, approximately 24% occurring once. These data were also reused for a study on T cells of mothers and their children.

The sequencing input was blood. The receptors shown here come from a boy between 10 and 17 years old in good health. CDR3s include the opening cysteine and the closing phenylalanine or tryptophan. A D gene is named only where the DNA matches it firmly. Size values are once, few and many counts, or a class for expanded clones, and some rows have none.

-	TRBJ2-3	TRBV7-9	TRBD2	CASSSLAGGITDTQYF
few	TRBJ2-2	TRBV2	-	CASSGSSGTGELFF
-	TRBJ2-5	TRBV30	TRBD2	CAWGGGGQETQYF
-	TRBJ1-5	TRBV9	TRBD1	CASSFTGENQPQHF
-	TRBJ2-1	TRBV2	TRBD2	CASTKQGTSFGEQFF
-	TRBJ2-4	TRBV12-3/TRBV12-4	-	CASSLARRDIQYF
-	TRBJ1-2	TRBV20-1	-	CSASSELGSIYGYTF
-	TRBJ1-5	TRBV2	-	CASSESGANQPQHF
-	TRBJ2-1	TRBV24-1	-	CATRDGVANEQFF
-	TRBJ2-6	TRBV10-3	TRBD1	CAISDPGGASGANVLTF
-	TRBJ2-1	TRBV7-8	TRBD2	CASSLKTSGAYNEQFF
-	TRBJ2-7	TRBV7-2	-	CASSSTGFEQYF
few	TRBJ1-2	TRBV11-2	-	CACSAANYGYTF
-	-	TRBV20-1	-	CSARVRDMMDEQYF
-	TRBJ2-2	TRBV6-1	TRBD1	CASNGRQGSITGELFF
-	TRBJ2-1	TRBV9	TRBD2	CASSALAGGRNEQFF
-	TRBJ2-5	TRBV27	TRBD2	CASSGLRGGLETQYF
-	TRBJ2-1	TRBV9	TRBD2	CASSVSSGGNEQFF
once	TRBJ1-4	TRBV12-3/TRBV12-4	-	CASRRSGMFGEKLFF
-	TRBJ2-7	TRBV5-1	TRBD1	CASSRGQDSSYEQYF
few	TRBJ1-2	TRBV30	TRBD1	CACRQGNCGYTF
few	TRBJ2-7	TRBV5-1	-	CASSRNAGRQDEQYF
few	TRBJ2-1	TRBV11-2	-	CASGGGENNEQFF
-	TRBJ2-5	TRBV6-2/TRBV6-3	TRBD2	CASQLAGGATQYF
-	-	TRBV6-2/TRBV6-3	-	CASSKAVTYEQYF
-	TRBJ1-2	TRBV12-3/TRBV12-4	TRBD1	CASREQGASGYTF
-	TRBJ2-5	TRBV7-6	TRBD2	CASSSWEGEETQYF